The 26 T cell receptor beta chains below were found in one sample sequenced in a study of metastatic and nonmetastatic thyroid tumors. From the PCR reads, TCRdb re-called clones with MiXCR. This sample has just under 60,000 clones, with about a sixth found just once. Not a single patient had been given any form of treatment at any point before undergoing thyroid surgery. Sequencing was performed on blood. These receptors were taken from a male donor with papillary thyroid cancer or a benign thyroid nodule (not recorded which). Some clones in this sample may be carry-over from other donors' samples.

Remarks on this clone: One end of the junction does not line up with germline, which may come from a read error. This rearrangement joins TRBV28 to TRBJ1-2, with D hard to call. The CDR3 loop spans 16 amino acids. Germline CDR1 and CDR2: MDHEN and SYDVKM. The CDR3 is CASSHPRGRTNYGYTF. As DNA, the CDR3 is TGTGCCAGCAGTCACCCTCGGGGTAGGACTAACTATGGCTACACATTC.

V and J are TRBV20-1 and TRBJ2-7, with a weak D call TRBD2 (6 bases). V lost 0 bases to trimming and J lost 3 bases, with 18 bases between them. CDR1 and CDR2 from the germline V gene are DFQATT and SNEGSKA (reference sequence). The CDR3 covers 16 residues. Here the CDR3 DNA reads TGCAGTGCTAGAGATTTTGGCGGGCTGGGGGGCTACGAGCAGTACTTC. Encoded protein: CSARDFGGLGGYEQYF.

There are many counts of this clone. The rearrangement uses TRBV20-1 and TRBJ1-6, with 10 bases matching TRBD1. Germline lookup yields CDR1 DFQATT and CDR2 SNEGSKA (reference sequence). The CDR3 is 14 residues long. Trimming removed 5 bases from V and 10 bases from J; junction bases left unmatched: 8. The CDR3 protein is CSAWTGGVGSPLHF. CDR3 nucleotide sequence: TGCAGTGCTTGGACAGGGGGAGTGGGGTCACCCCTCCACTTT.

This clone was found many times. The rearrangement joins TRBV6-2 or TRBV6-3 to TRBJ2-5; 9 bases align to TRBD1. CDR3 length: 14 amino acids. Trimming cost V 2 bases and J 4 bases; bases outside gene matches: 2. The germline V gene has CDR1 MNHEY and CDR2 SVGEGT. The CDR3 nucleotides read TGTGCCAGCAGTTACCGGGACAGGGCAGAGACCCAGTACTTC. Protein sequence: CASSYRDRAETQYF.

Ten or more counts support this clone. The chain couples TRBV27 to TRBJ1-2; D ambiguous. Germline V gene sequence: CDR1 MNHEY, CDR2 SMNVEV (reference sequence). V shed 6 bases and J shed 1 base, with 9 bases lying between them. The CDR3 sequence is 13 residues long. The CDR3 sequence is CASSRHDNYGYTF. CDR3 bases: TGTGCCAGCAGCCGACATGATAACTATGGCTACACCTTC.

This clone was seen repeatedly, ten times or more. The gene calls are TRBV20-1 and TRBJ2-2; 8 bases map to TRBD1. The V gene's germline CDR1 is DFQATT and CDR2 SNEGSKA (reference sequence). CDR3 size: 14 residues. V was pared by 6 bases and J by 4 bases, with 7 bases of the junction left unmatched. The CDR3 sequence is CSAGDRGATGELFF. The DNA of the CDR3 is TGCAGTGCAGGCGACAGGGGAGCCACCGGGGAGCTGTTTTTT.

This clone was counted ten times or more. This chain uses TRBV3-1 with TRBJ2-5, with D maybe TRBD1 (6 bases). This CDR3 has 16 amino acids. The germline V gene has CDR1 LGHDT and CDR2 YNNKEL (reference sequence). Trimming took off 1 base at V and 3 bases at J, with 15 bases between the two ends. The CDR3 here is CASSQAGRGNKETQYF. The DNA of the CDR3 is TGTGCCAGCAGCCAAGCCGGCAGGGGCAACAAAGAGACCCAGTACTTC.

This clone was detected ten times or more. This chain joins TRBV30 and TRBJ1-1; D is unclear. V was cut by 2 bases and J by 5 bases, with 12 bases left in between. CDR3 length equals 13 residues. Germline V CDR1 and CDR2: GTSNPN, SVGIG (reference sequence). CDR3 sequence: CAWSPRAGTEAFF. In nucleotides, the CDR3 is TGTGCCTGGAGTCCGAGGGCTGGAACTGAAGCTTTCTTT.

This clone was counted at least ten times. The V call is TRBV11-2, the J call TRBJ2-3; no clear D. V shed 5 bases and J shed 2 bases, with 5 bases lying between them. From germline, CDR1 is SGHAT and CDR2 FQNNGV. The CDR3 length is 12 residues. CDR3 sequence: CASSPFTDTQYF. CDR3 sequence (DNA): TGTGCCAGCAGCCCGTTCACAGATACGCAGTATTTT.

There are many counts of this clone. This chain connects TRBV5-6 to TRBJ2-4; weak D call: TRBD2 (5 bases). The V gene's germline CDR1 is SGHDT and CDR2 YYEEEE. The CDR3 runs 15 residues. V lost 2 bases to trimming and J lost 9 bases, with 18 bases between them. CDR3 in amino acids: CASSFSAATGSIQYF. CDR3 coding DNA: TGTGCCAGCAGCTTCTCAGCGGCCACGGGGAGCATTCAGTACTTC. The full variable domain, in which reference TRBV5-6 and TRBJ2-4 provide the parts outside the CDR3, is DAGVTQSPTHLIKTRGQQVTLRCSPKSGHDTVSWYQQALGQGPQFIFQYYEEEERQRGNFPDRFSGHQFPNYSSELNVNALLLGDSALYLCASSFSAATGSIQYFGAGTRLSVL.

This clone is a singleton in its sample. This may be a read error: a much more frequent sequence differs by one nucleotide. Likely a read error: the CDR3 ends without its conserved phenylalanine or tryptophan. This chain joins TRBV5-6 and TRBJ1-5; 7 bases match TRBD1. The trim removed 3 bases at V and 5 bases at J, leaving 5 bases unmatched. The CDR3 totals 14 residues. CDR1 SGHDT and CDR2 YYEEEE come from the germline V gene. The CDR3 DNA is TGTGCCAGCAGCTCCGGGACAGCACATCAGCCCCAGCATCTT. Its translation: CASSSGTAHQPQHL.

This clone showed up many times. The chain uses TRBV5-1 and TRBJ2-7; tentatively, D is TRBD1 or TRBD2 (6 bases each). The CDR3 sequence is 15 residues long. V lost 0 bases to trimming and J lost 2 bases, with 12 bases between them. Looked up from germline, CDR1 is SGHRS and CDR2 is YFSETQ. This CDR3 reads CASSLEGGRAYEQYF. CDR3 nucleotides: TGCGCCAGCAGCTTGGAGGGGGGCCGGGCCTACGAGCAGTACTTC.

This clone was seen at least ten times. The CDR3 here is CASSLNADTQYF. The CDR3 nucleotides read TGCGCCAGCAGCTTGAACGCAGATACGCAGTATTTT. This chain links TRBV5-1 with TRBJ2-3; D call uncertain. The CDR3 covers 12 residues. From germline, CDR1 is SGHRS and CDR2 YFSETQ. Trimming took 1 base from V and 4 from J, leaving 4 bases between them.

A word on this clone: A much larger clone is a single base away; this may be a read error. The V and J genes are TRBV6-1 and TRBJ2-5, with D perhaps assigned TRBD1 or TRBD2 (5 bases each). V was trimmed by 6 bases and J by 4 bases, leaving 18 bases between them. Germline V CDR1 and CDR2: MNHNS, SASEGT. The CDR3 has 15 amino acids. This CDR3 reads CASSDQDGATETQYF. As DNA, the CDR3 is TGTGCCAGCAGCGACCAGGACGGGGCTACAGAGACCCAGTACTTC.

Of note for this clone: A read error may produce the germline difference seen at one junction end. The chain recombines TRBV6-2 or TRBV6-3 with TRBJ2-3, with 10 nucleotides matching TRBD2. CDR3 length: 14 residues. CDR1 MNHEY and CDR2 SVGEGT come from the germline V gene. CDR3 loop: CASSCGTSADTQYF. CDR3 DNA: TGTGCCAGCAGTTGCGGGACTAGCGCAGATACTCAGTATTTT.

The chain joins TRBV19 to TRBJ2-2, with a weak D call TRBD2 (6 bases). V lost 5 bases to trimming and J lost 3 bases, with 19 bases between them. The CDR3 contains 17 residues. Germline V lookup: CDR1 LNHDA, CDR2 SQIVND (reference sequence). CDR3 protein: CASSPQWGEYYTGELFF. CDR3 nucleotide sequence: TGTGCCAGTAGTCCACAGTGGGGGGAGTATTACACCGGGGAGCTGTTTTTT. The variable domain in full, with the rest retrieved from reference TRBV19 and TRBJ2-2, is DGGITQSPKYLFRKEGQNVTLSCEQNLNHDAMYWYRQDPGQGLRLIYYSQIVNDFQKGDIAEGYSVSREKKESFPLTVTSAQKNPTAFYLCASSPQWGEYYTGELFFGEGSRLTVL.

This clone has a count of ten or more. The chain couples TRBV24-1 to TRBJ1-2; weak D call: TRBD1 (5 bases). Trimming removed 0 bases from V and 4 bases from J, with 11 bases in between. Germline V gene sequence: CDR1 KGHDR, CDR2 SFDVKD. The CDR3 contains 15 residues. The CDR3 sequence: CATSDLLGRPYGYTF. For the CDR3, the DNA is TGTGCCACCAGTGATTTGCTGGGGCGGCCCTATGGCTACACCTTC.

This clone was seen many times. This may stem from a read error, because a much larger clone lies one nucleotide away. The CDR3 does not end in the conserved phenylalanine or tryptophan, so this is likely a read error. Different DNA sequences within this sample yield the same CDR3. CDR3 in DNA: TGTGCCAGCAGAGAGCTGAGGGGCTACACCCTC. Translation: CASRELRGYTL. The chain couples TRBV28 to TRBJ1-2; no firm D call. The CDR3 runs to 11 residues. The V gene lost 6 bases and the J gene lost 8 bases, with 10 bases spanning the gap. Germline CDR1 is MDHEN and CDR2 is SYDVKM.

In the case of this clone: This may be a read error: a much more frequent sequence differs by one nucleotide. V usage is TRBV20-1 and J usage is TRBJ2-3; D gene ambiguous. The length of the CDR3 is 14 residues. The V gene's germline CDR1 is DFQATT and CDR2 SNEGSKA (reference sequence). The germline V and J ends were trimmed by 3 bases and 10 bases, with 20 bases remaining between them. The chain's CDR3 is CSASCGVGRKAQYF. The CDR3 DNA reads TGCAGTGCTAGTTGTGGGGTCGGCCGAAAAGCGCAGTATTTT.

This clone was recorded many times. V and J are TRBV20-1 and TRBJ2-7; 8 nucleotides align to TRBD1. Looked up from germline, CDR1 is DFQATT and CDR2 is SNEGSKA (reference sequence). The CDR3 is 11 residues long. Losses at the gene ends were 3 bases for V and 6 bases for J; bases not matched to a gene: 1. CDR3 bases: TGCAGTGCTAGGGACAGGGTCGAGCAGTACTTC. Protein sequence: CSARDRVEQYF.

A single count supports this clone. The chain links TRBV5-1 to TRBJ2-6; a weak D match, TRBD2 (6 bases). Germline CDR1 reads SGHRS; CDR2 reads YFSETQ. Trimming left V 4 bases short and J 7 bases short, with 15 bases between. The CDR3 runs 15 residues. The CDR3 coding sequence is TGCGCCAGCAGCCAAAGGGAGGTCGGTGCCAACGTCCTGACTTTC. Translated, it gives CASSQREVGANVLTF.

This clone was counted many times. The J gene is TRBJ2-2, the V gene TRBV24-1; 9 bases match TRBD1. Germline V CDR1 and CDR2: KGHDR, SFDVKD. The CDR3 runs 16 residues. Losses at the gene ends were 4 bases for V and 5 bases for J; bases not matched to a gene: 7. In DNA, the CDR3 is TGTGCCACCAGTGACGCCGGACAGGGGCGAACCGGGGAGCTGTTTTTT. Translating gives CATSDAGQGRTGELFF.

There are many counts of this clone. The genes are TRBV7-3 and TRBJ2-1; TRBD2 matches at 12 bases. The CDR3 has 18 residues. The V segment lost 5 bases and the J segment 5 bases; nucleotides outside the gene matches: 13. CDR1 and CDR2 from the germline V gene are SGHTA and FQGTGA. CDR3 DNA: TGTGCCAGCAGCCCCACTAGCGGGGGGCCGCCCCCTCACAATGAGCAGTTCTTC. Translating gives CASSPTSGGPPPHNEQFF.

In its sample, this clone was seen many times. This rearrangement joins TRBV12-3 or TRBV12-4 to TRBJ2-1; TRBD2 aligns across 9 bases. V shed 4 bases and J 8 bases; nucleotides not matched to a gene: 12. The CDR3 is made up of 16 amino acids. CDR3 residues: CASSWVAGEIFDEQFF. In DNA form, the CDR3 reads TGTGCCAGCAGTTGGGTAGCGGGGGAAATTTTTGATGAGCAGTTCTTC.

This clone was recorded many times. J is TRBJ2-3 and V is TRBV30; TRBD1 agrees at 7 bases. This CDR3 is built from 13 residues. The trim removed 7 bases at V and 2 bases at J, leaving 6 bases unmatched. From germline, CDR1 is GTSNPN and CDR2 SVGIG (reference sequence). The CDR3 region has the DNA TGTGCCTTGAGGGGGCTAAACACAGATACGCAGTATTTT. As protein: CALRGLNTDTQYF.

This clone has at least ten counts. V gene TRBV28 combines with J gene TRBJ1-5, with D possibly being TRBD1 (5 bases). The V end lost 7 bases, the J end lost 6 bases, and 19 bases lay between the germline ends. CDR3 size: 15 residues. Germline V gene lookup returns CDR1 MDHEN and CDR2 SYDVKM. CDR3 amino acids: CASNHQGDSGQPQHF. The CDR3 DNA is TGTGCCAGCAACCATCAGGGTGATTCGGGTCAGCCCCAGCATTTT.